Given below is one T cell receptor (beta chain) in context. Antigen: not known. This record belongs to a study of T cell responses to AZD1222 COVID-19 vaccine. Findings and limits, study-wide: The reported proportion of spike-specific TCRs targeting unmutated variant regions was nearly half. Repertoires were obtained only post-peak T cell response.

The data were produced by immunoSEQ multiplex PCR, yet TCRdb's version contains in-frame clones alone and is incomplete. In the table there are some 120,000 clones, around 88% of which are singletons. The germline V and J ends were trimmed by 1 base and 2 bases, with 6 bases remaining between them. In germline, CDR1 is LGHDT, CDR2 YNNKEL (reference sequence). The CDR3 is 15 residues long. This specimen consisted of peripheral blood, obtained on day 0 of AZD1222 vaccination. The origin of this receptor is an adult in good health. This chain connects TRBV3-1 (or the pseudogene TRBV3-2) to TRBJ2-6; D not resolved. The CDR3 DNA reads as TGTGCCAGCAGCCAAGGGTCTCCTGGGGCCAACGTCCTGACTTTC. Its translation: CASSQGSPGANVLTF.